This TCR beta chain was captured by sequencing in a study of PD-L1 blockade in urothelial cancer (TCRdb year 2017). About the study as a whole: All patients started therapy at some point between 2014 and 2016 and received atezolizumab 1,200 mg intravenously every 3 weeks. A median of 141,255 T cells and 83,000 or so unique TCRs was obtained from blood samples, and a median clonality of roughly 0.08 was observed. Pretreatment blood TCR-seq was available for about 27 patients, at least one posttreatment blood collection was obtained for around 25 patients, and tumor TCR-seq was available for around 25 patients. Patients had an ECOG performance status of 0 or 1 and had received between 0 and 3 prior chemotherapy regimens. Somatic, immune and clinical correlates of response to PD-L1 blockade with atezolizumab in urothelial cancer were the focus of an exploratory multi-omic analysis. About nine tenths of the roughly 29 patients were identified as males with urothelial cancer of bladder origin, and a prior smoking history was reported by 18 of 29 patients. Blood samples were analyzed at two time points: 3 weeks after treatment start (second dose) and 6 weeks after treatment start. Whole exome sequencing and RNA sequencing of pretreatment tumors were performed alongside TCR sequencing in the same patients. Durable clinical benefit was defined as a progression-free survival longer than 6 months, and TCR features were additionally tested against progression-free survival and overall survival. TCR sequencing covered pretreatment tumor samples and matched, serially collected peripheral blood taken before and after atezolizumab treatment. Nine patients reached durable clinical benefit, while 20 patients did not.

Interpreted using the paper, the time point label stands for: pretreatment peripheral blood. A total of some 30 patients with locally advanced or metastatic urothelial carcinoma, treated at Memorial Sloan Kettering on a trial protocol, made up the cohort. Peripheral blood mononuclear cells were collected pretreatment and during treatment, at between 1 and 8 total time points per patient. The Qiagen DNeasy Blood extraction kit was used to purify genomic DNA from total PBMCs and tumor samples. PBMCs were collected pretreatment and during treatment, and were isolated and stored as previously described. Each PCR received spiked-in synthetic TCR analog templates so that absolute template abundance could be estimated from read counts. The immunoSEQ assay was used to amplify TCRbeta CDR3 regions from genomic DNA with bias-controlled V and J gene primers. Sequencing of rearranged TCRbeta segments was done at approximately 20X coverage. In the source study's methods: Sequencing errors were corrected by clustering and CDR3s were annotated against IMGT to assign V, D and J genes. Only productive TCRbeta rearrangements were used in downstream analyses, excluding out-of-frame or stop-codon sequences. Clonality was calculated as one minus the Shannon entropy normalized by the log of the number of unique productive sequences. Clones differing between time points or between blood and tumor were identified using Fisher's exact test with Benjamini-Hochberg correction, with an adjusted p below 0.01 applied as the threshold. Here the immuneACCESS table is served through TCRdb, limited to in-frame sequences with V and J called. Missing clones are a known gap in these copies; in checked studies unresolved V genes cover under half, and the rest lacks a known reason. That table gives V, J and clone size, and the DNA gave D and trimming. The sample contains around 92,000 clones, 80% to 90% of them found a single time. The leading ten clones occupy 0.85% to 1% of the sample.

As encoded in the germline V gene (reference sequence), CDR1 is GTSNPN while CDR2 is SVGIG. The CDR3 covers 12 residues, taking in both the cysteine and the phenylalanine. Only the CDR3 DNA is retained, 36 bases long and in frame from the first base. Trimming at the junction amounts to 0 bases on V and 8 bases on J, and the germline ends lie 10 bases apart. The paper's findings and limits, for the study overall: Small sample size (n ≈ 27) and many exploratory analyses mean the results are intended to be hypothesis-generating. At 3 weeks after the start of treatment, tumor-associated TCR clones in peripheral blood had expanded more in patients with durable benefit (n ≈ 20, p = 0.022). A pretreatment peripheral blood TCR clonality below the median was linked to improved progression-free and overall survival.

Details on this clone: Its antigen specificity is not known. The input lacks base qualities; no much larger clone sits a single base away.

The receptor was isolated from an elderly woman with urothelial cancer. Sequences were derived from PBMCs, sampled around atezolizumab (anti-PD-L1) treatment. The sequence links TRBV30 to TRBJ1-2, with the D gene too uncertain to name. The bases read TGTGCCTGGAGTGTATATAGGGAGGGCTACACCTTC. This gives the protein CAWSVYREGYTF.